This T cell receptor beta chain is from a study of T cell responses to AZD1222 COVID-19 vaccine. Overall study context: The study pooled second doses at about 4 or about 12 weeks.

A word on this clone: What it binds is unknown.

General observations from the study: Variant regions that are unmutated are reportedly the target of nearly half of spike-specific TCRs. The repertoires were collected only after the peak T cell response. Breadth and depth of Spike-specific TCRs rose after two AZD1222 doses.

TCRdb's copy holds only in-frame clones and misses some; the assay was immunoSEQ multiplex PCR. The sample holds 90,000 to 120,000 clones, 85% to 95% seen once. Germline assignment: CDR1 MNHEY and CDR2 SMNVEV (reference sequence). This CDR3 region has 14 residues. Trimming removed 6 bases from V and 5 bases from J, with 16 bases in between. The sequencing here drew on peripheral blood, taken on day 0 of AZD1222 vaccination. The sequence was collected from an adult in good health. This chain uses TRBV27 with TRBJ1-1; D may be TRBD1 (5 bases). The CDR3 nucleotides are TGTGCCAGCAGCAGCGGACACTCGTGGACTGAAGCTTTCTTT. Its translation is CASSSGHSWTEAFF.